The T cell receptor beta chain under discussion was sequenced for a study of cytomegalovirus exposure and HLA in healthy donors. Study overall: Researchers previously reported finding fewer than 140 million unique TCR beta sequences from approximately 190 million T cells.

Broader study findings: In a later analysis, compared with equally common non-associated chains, HLA-associated beta chains were more expanded. Follow-up analysis later connected one missense variant in DCLRE1C with trimming of TCR beta V- and J-genes. A few of the chains that were CMV-associated were confirmed in vitro to be specific for CMV antigens.

Use of 60 Vbeta and 13 Jbeta primers characterized the PCR. Method: immunoSEQ multiplex PCR; TCRdb's copy keeps in-frame clones and lacks some. The sample's table shows 95,000 to 150,000 clones. Trimming stripped 0 bases from V and 2 bases from J, with 10 bases between. CDR1 is MGHRA, CDR2 YSYEKL, per germline. CDR3 length equals 15 residues. Worth noting for this clone: Its antigen is unknown.

Sequencing was performed on PBMCs. The receptor was derived from a young man in good health and CMV-seronegative. The rearrangement uses TRBV4-1 and TRBJ2-5; a possible D gene is TRBD2 (6 bases). CDR3 DNA: TGCGCCAGCAGCCAAGACGGGCGGGGACAAGAGACCCAGTACTTC. Amino acids: CASSQDGRGQETQYF.